This TCR beta chain was sequenced during a study of PD-1 blockade in classical Hodgkin lymphoma. Study results and caveats: As was reported, newly diagnosed patients showed lower baseline TCR diversity than healthy donors did.

All patients relapsed after autologous stem cell transplantation, and brentuximab vedotin exposure varied. It was by magnetic negative selection that CD4+ T cells were purified from thawed PBMCs. Clones were sequenced by immunoSEQ multiplex PCR, and TCRdb holds only the in-frame ones, with some missing. The data show about 7,700 clones, approximately 90% seen once. This clone was recorded once. Its target is not known. The receptor was isolated from a human donor with classical Hodgkin lymphoma. This specimen consisted of CD4+ T cells from blood, obtained at baseline.

CDR3 residues: CASSEVGSSYGYTF. In DNA form, the CDR3 reads TGTGCCAGCAGTGAGGTAGGCAGCTCCTATGGCTACACCTTC. J is TRBJ1-2 and V is TRBV2; unclear D gene. Germline loops: CDR1 SNHLY, CDR2 FYNNEI. The V gene lost 3 bases and the J gene lost 4 bases, with 12 bases spanning the gap. This CDR3 contains 14 residues.